What follows is one T cell receptor beta chain and its context. Its cognate antigen is unknown. This sample was taken from a study of CD8+ T cells in alopecia areata. The overall study: For the treated group, dosing was oral tofacitinib at 5 to 10 mg twice daily. General study results and limits: Higher clonality than in normal scalp was seen in lesional scalp, especially alopecia totalis/universalis.

The sequencing template was cDNA reverse transcribed from extracted RNA. The assay was immunoSEQ multiplex PCR, and TCRdb's table has in-frame clones only and misses some. The sample records roughly 250,000 clones, roughly two thirds being singletons. Germline CDR1 is KGHSH and CDR2 is LQKENI. V lost 6 bases and J lost 8, with 23 bases in between. This CDR3 region has 16 residues. Sample: CD4+ T cells sorted from blood, taken at week 0. This receptor was identified in a human donor with alopecia areata. The J gene is TRBJ2-1, the V gene TRBV18, with D perhaps matching TRBD2 (5 bases). CDR3 residues: CASSPSGRAASDEQFF. CDR3 nucleotides: TGTGCCAGCTCCCCTAGTGGGAGAGCGGCATCGGATGAGCAGTTCTTC. Variable domain in full (rest from reference TRBV18 and TRBJ2-1): NAGVMQNPRHLVRRRGQEARLRCSPMKGHSHVYWYRQLPEEGLKFMVYLQKENIIDESGMPKERFSAEFPKEGPSILRIQQVVRGDSAAYFCASSPSGRAASDEQFFGPGTRLTVL.